This T cell receptor (beta chain) was retrieved from a study of shared clonotypes between healthy human individuals. Points on this clone: What it binds is not known.

The authors ran the assay at deep level. When replicate PCRs were run on sorted subsets, they used around 200 ng DNA, about 30,000 T cell genomes. Using immunoSEQ multiplex PCR, the repertoire was profiled, and TCRdb retains in-frame clones only, with some absent. The data hold fewer than 400,000 clones, with approximately 79% observed a single time. Findings and limits, study-wide: For naive CD4 cells, roughly 5% of clonotypes were shared across several donors.

Looked up from germline, CDR1 is SGHRS and CDR2 is YFSETQ. The CDR3 is 15 residues long. V lost 7 bases to trimming and J lost 5 bases; unmatched junction nucleotides: 10. Material: memory CD4+ T cells sorted from blood. Subset reported: CD45RA-negative fraction. The TCR comes from a man aged 25-45 years in good health. V usage is TRBV5-1 and J usage is TRBJ2-5, with 11 bases identical to TRBD2. The CDR3 DNA follows: TGCGCCAGCGCACCCACACTAGCGGGAGAGGAGACCCAGTACTTC. It specifies CASAPTLAGEETQYF.